The 31 T cell receptor beta chains listed next were all sequenced from one sample in a study of T cell repertoires in cytomegalovirus infection. Using its own MiXCR run on the reads, TCRdb lists one record per CDR3 protein. The sample includes about 140,000 distinct CDR3 sequences, 5% to 6.5% of them seen just once. What was sequenced was PBMCs. The receptor set was obtained from a human donor in good health (CMV status not recorded). Some clones in this sample may be carry-over from other donors' samples.

This clonotype showed up many times. V gene TRBV7-2 combines with J gene TRBJ1-5, with D perhaps TRBD1 (6 bases). The V gene lost 2 bases and the J gene lost 6 bases, with 14 bases spanning the gap. CDR1 and CDR2 (germline): SGHTA, FQGNSA. The CDR3 has 15 residues. The CDR3 protein is CASSLSAGEGQPQHF. DNA of the CDR3: TGTGCCAGCAGCTTAAGTGCAGGGGAAGGTCAGCCCCAGCATTTT.

This clonotype has at least ten counts. The chain uses TRBV3-1 and TRBJ1-2, with D unclear. Germline V gene data show CDR1 as LGHDT and CDR2 as YNNKEL (reference sequence). The V end lost 1 base, the J end lost 0 bases, and 18 bases lay between the germline ends. The CDR3 covers 18 residues. The CDR3 DNA reads as TGTGCCAGCAGCCAAGGGGTGTCAGCCTATCTCTCTAACTATGGCTACACCTTC. Protein: CASSQGVSAYLSNYGYTF.

This clonotype was recorded at least ten times. The chain carries TRBV10-3 and TRBJ2-3; TRBD2 agrees at 13 bases. The CDR3 totals 16 residues. V lost 5 bases, J lost 1 base, and 3 bases stayed unmatched. The V gene's germline CDR1 is ENHRY and CDR2 SYGVKD. The CDR3 spells CAISPGTSGGTDTQYF. CDR3 DNA sequence: TGTGCCATCAGTCCCGGGACTAGCGGGGGCACAGATACGCAGTATTTT.

The V call is TRBV27, the J call TRBJ1-5; perhaps TRBD1 as D (5 bases). Trimming stripped 8 bases from V and 3 bases from J, with 17 bases between. The germline CDR1 and CDR2 sequences are MNHEY and SMNVEV (reference sequence). CDR3 size: 15 residues. The CDR3 spells CASGHPGPFNQPQHF. The CDR3 DNA reads as TGTGCCAGCGGGCACCCGGGACCCTTCAATCAGCCCCAGCATTTT.

In its sample, this clonotype was seen a few times. The rearrangement links TRBV25-1 to TRBJ1-1, with unresolved D. Trimming took 6 bases from V and 10 from J, leaving 18 bases between them. The CDR3 totals 13 residues. Germline V gene data show CDR1 as MGHDK and CDR2 as SYGVNS. CDR3 region: CASSPPGISLAFF. The CDR3 DNA sequence: TGTGCCAGCAGCCCCCCGGGGATCTCCTTAGCTTTCTTT.

DNA of the CDR3: TGTGCCAGCAGCTTAGAGCGGGTGAACACTGAAGCTTTCTTT. This encodes CASSLERVNTEAFF. The rearrangement joins TRBV7-9 to TRBJ1-1; D gene uncertain. In germline, CDR1 is SEHNR, CDR2 FQNEAQ (reference sequence). This CDR3 comprises 14 residues. Trimming took off 1 base at V and 0 bases at J, with 6 bases between the two ends.

This clonotype has only a few counts. The rearrangement links TRBV7-2 to TRBJ2-3; D possibly corresponds to TRBD1 (5 bases). The CDR3 is 14 residues long. Germline loops: CDR1 SGHTA, CDR2 FQGNSA. Deletions cut 4 bases from V and 1 base from J, with 9 bases between. The CDR3: CASSWAGRTDTQYF. CDR3 sequence (DNA): TGTGCCAGCAGCTGGGCAGGGCGCACAGATACGCAGTATTTT.

This clonotype was observed many times. V and J are TRBV28 and TRBJ1-4; maybe TRBD1 (5 bases). Trimming removed 5 bases at V and 7 bases at J, with 20 bases between. CDR3 length: 16 amino acids. The germline V gene has CDR1 MDHEN and CDR2 SYDVKM. The chain's CDR3 is CASSTNSRVGSEKLFF. The CDR3 bases are TGTGCCAGCAGTACCAACAGCAGGGTTGGAAGTGAAAAACTGTTTTTT.

Comment on this clonotype: A read error may account for a junction end that differs from germline. The chain carries TRBV29-1 and TRBJ1-2, with D hard to call. This CDR3 is built from 12 residues. Per the germline V gene, CDR1 is SQVTM and CDR2 is ANQGSEA. The CDR3 DNA reads as TGCAGCGTTGAAGAACCTAACTATGGCCACACCTTC. The encoded protein is CSVEEPNYGHTF. The full variable domain, its missing parts supplied by reference TRBV29-1 and TRBJ1-2, is SAVISQKPSRDICQRGTSLTIQCQVDSQVTMMFWYRQQPGQSLTLIATANQGSEATYESGFVIDKFPISRPNLTFSTLTVSNMSPEDSSIYLCSVEEPNYGHTFGSGTRLTVV.

V usage is TRBV9 and J usage is TRBJ2-7; TRBD2 matches 11 bases. Germline V gene lookup returns CDR1 SGDLS and CDR2 YYNGEE. The CDR3 runs 15 residues. The J segment lost 5 bases and the V segment lost 3 bases, leaving 7 bases of the junction unmatched. The CDR3 loop reads CASSATSGAINEQYF. The DNA for the CDR3 is TGTGCCAGCAGCGCGACTAGCGGGGCGATTAACGAGCAGTACTTC.

With regard to this clonotype: Just one base apart from a much larger clone, this may be a read error. The rearrangement links TRBV7-9 to TRBJ1-1; maybe TRBD1 (6 bases). The CDR3 length is 13 residues. CDR1 SEHNR and CDR2 FQNEAQ come from the germline V gene (reference sequence). This CDR3 reads CTSSLIETGEAFF. The CDR3 DNA follows: TGTACCAGCAGCTTAATTGAAACAGGGGAAGCTTTCTTT. Supplemented by reference TRBV7-9 and TRBJ1-1, the full variable domain reads DTGVSQNPRHKITKRGQNVTFRCDPISEHNRLYWYRQTLGQGPEFLTYFQNEAQLEKSRLLSDRFSAERPKGSFSTLEIQRTEQGDSAMYLCTSSLIETGEAFFGQGTRLTVV.

This clonotype was detected ten times or more. The rearrangement uses TRBV7-2 and TRBJ1-6, with 8 positions matching TRBD1. CDR3 size: 13 residues. The junction had 2 bases not matched to a gene; V was cut back by 4 bases and J by 9 bases. The germline V gene encodes CDR1 SGHTA and CDR2 FQGNSA. CDR3 region: CASSSGQVSPLHF. CDR3 bases: TGTGCCAGCAGCTCGGGACAGGTTTCACCCCTCCACTTT.

V is TRBV3-1 and J is TRBJ2-7; perhaps TRBD2 as D (5 bases). Deletions cut 1 base from V and 4 bases from J, with 20 bases between. This CDR3 spans 17 amino acids. Germline V gene data show CDR1 as LGHDT and CDR2 as YNNKEL (reference sequence). CDR3 nucleotide sequence: TGTGCCAGCAGCCAAGTTTTTAGGAGGAGAACGGGTTACGAGCAGTACTTC. This codes for CASSQVFRRRTGYEQYF.

Ten or more counts support this clonotype. J is TRBJ2-7 and V is TRBV7-8; the D gene is possibly TRBD1 (6 bases). Germline V lookup: CDR1 SGHVS, CDR2 FQNEAQ. This CDR3 has 13 amino acids. The V end was cut by 5 bases, the J end by 4 bases, with 12 bases between. The CDR3 reads CASSPGVRYEQYF. Written as DNA, the CDR3 is TGTGCCAGCAGCCCAGGGGTCAGGTACGAGCAGTACTTC.

This chain uses TRBV5-1 with TRBJ2-2; 10 bases fit TRBD1. This CDR3 spans 15 amino acids. The V gene's germline CDR1 is SGHRS and CDR2 YFSETQ. V was pared by 3 bases and J by 5 bases, with 4 bases of the junction left unmatched. This chain's CDR3 is CASSWDRGTTGELFF. The CDR3 nucleotides read TGCGCCAGCAGCTGGGACAGGGGAACAACCGGGGAGCTGTTTTTT.

This clonotype came up a few times. The chain has TRBV7-3 and TRBJ2-5; 13 bases match TRBD2. This CDR3 is built from 15 residues. The germline gives CDR1 SGHTA, CDR2 FQGTGA. V shed 5 bases and J 7 bases; nucleotides not matched to a gene: 7. This CDR3 is CASSPTSGGAGTQYF. The DNA for the CDR3 is TGTGCCAGCAGCCCCACTAGCGGGGGGGCCGGGACCCAGTACTTC.

The table lists this clonotype with many counts. The genes are TRBV6-2 or TRBV6-3 and TRBJ2-1; 11 bases agree with TRBD2. J gave up 3 bases and V 7 bases, and 8 bases lay outside the gene matches. The CDR3 consists of 16 residues. CDR1 MNHEY and CDR2 SVGEGT come from the germline V gene. DNA of the CDR3: TGTGCCAGCAAGGATAGCGGGGGGGGAAGCTACAATGAGCAGTTCTTC. Translated, it gives CASKDSGGGSYNEQFF.

This clonotype was found many times. The CDR3 here is CASSNRPNQPQHF. For the CDR3, the DNA is TGTGCCAGCAGCAATCGACCCAATCAGCCCCAGCATTTT. The chain joins TRBV7-2 to TRBJ1-5, with D uncertain. The CDR3 runs 13 residues. The V gene lost 5 bases and the J gene lost 3 bases, with 8 bases spanning the gap. Germline CDR1 and CDR2: SGHTA and FQGNSA.

A note on this clonotype: This could be a read error, since a much larger clone is one nucleotide away. The rearrangement uses TRBV7-2 and TRBJ2-1; 7 nucleotides align to TRBD2. The CDR3 spans 15 residues. Germline assignment: CDR1 SGHTA and CDR2 FQGNSA. The CDR3 loop is CASIPLRAGNNEQSF. In DNA, the CDR3 is TGTGCCAGCATCCCCTTAAGAGCGGGGAACAATGAGCAGTCCTTC.

This clonotype was seen at least ten times. The CDR3 loop is CASSFQGANGANVLTF. DNA for the CDR3: TGTGCCAGCAGCTTCCAGGGAGCTAATGGGGCCAACGTCCTGACTTTC. The rearrangement uses TRBV7-6 and TRBJ2-6, with D perhaps matching TRBD1 or TRBD2 (5 bases each). V lost 3 bases to trimming and J lost 3 bases, with 12 bases between them. This CDR3 spans 16 amino acids. The germline CDR1 and CDR2 sequences are SGHVS and FNYEAQ.

This clonotype was found many times. The rearrangement uses TRBV28 and TRBJ1-3, with D unresolved. This CDR3 is built from 16 residues. Germline-derived CDR1 and CDR2 are MDHEN and SYDVKM. Trimming removed 4 bases at V and 4 bases at J, with 17 bases between. The CDR3 DNA follows: TGTGCCAGCAGTTCCCAAAGCCTACTCGGAGGAAACACCATATATTTT. Translation gives CASSSQSLLGGNTIYF.

A few counts support this clonotype. Here the CDR3 reads CASSHPGRTREKLFF. CDR3 nucleotide sequence: TGTGCCAGCAGCCACCCTGGGAGGACGAGGGAAAAACTGTTTTTT. This sequence joins TRBV7-9 and TRBJ1-4, with D unresolved. The CDR3 consists of 15 residues. Germline CDR1 is SEHNR and CDR2 is FQNEAQ (reference sequence). Trimming removed 5 bases from V and 8 bases from J, with 18 bases in between.

This clonotype rates as medium-sized. V gene TRBV7-2 combines with J gene TRBJ2-5; 9 bases are a match to TRBD2. This CDR3 contains 15 residues. The V segment lost 6 bases and the J segment 2 bases; nucleotides outside the gene matches: 7. The V gene's germline CDR1 is SGHTA and CDR2 FQGNSA. CDR3 protein: CASRKRGVEQETQYF. In DNA form, the CDR3 reads TGTGCCAGCAGGAAGCGGGGGGTGGAACAAGAGACCCAGTACTTC.

This clonotype has just a few counts. The chain uses TRBV5-1 and TRBJ2-2; D assignment may be TRBD1 or TRBD2 (5 bases each). CDR3 length equals 15 residues. Germline-derived CDR1 and CDR2 are SGHRS and YFSETQ. Trimming removed 2 bases at V and 2 bases at J, with 10 bases between. The CDR3 here is CASSFGTFNTGELFF. The CDR3 DNA is TGCGCCAGCAGCTTCGGGACCTTTAACACCGGGGAGCTGTTTTTT.

This clonotype was detected many times. This chain uses TRBV28 with TRBJ2-5; D gene uncertain. Trimming took 2 bases from V and 2 from J, leaving 9 bases between them. CDR1 and CDR2 (germline): MDHEN, SYDVKM. The length of the CDR3 is 14 residues. The CDR3 loop is CASSLIRRQETQYF. The CDR3 bases are TGTGCCAGCAGTTTAATTAGGAGACAAGAGACCCAGTACTTC.

This clonotype was counted ten times or more. The rearrangement joins TRBV29-1 to TRBJ1-5; 8 bases align to TRBD1. Germline V CDR1 and CDR2: SQVTM, ANQGSEA. Unmatched junction bases numbered 5, after V lost 6 bases and J lost 4 bases. This CDR3 is 13 amino acids long. CDR3 sequence (DNA): TGCAGCGTGGGGACAGGAGGAAATCAGCCCCAGCATTTT. Translating gives CSVGTGGNQPQHF.

In this sample, this clonotype turned up a few times. The chain carries TRBV18 and TRBJ2-2; tentative D call: TRBD1 (6 bases). There are 14 residues in the CDR3. The germline CDR1 and CDR2 sequences are KGHSH and LQKENI. Trimming took off 5 bases at V and 2 bases at J, with 9 bases between the two ends. CDR3 DNA sequence: TGTGCCAGCTCAATGGGACAAAACACCGGGGAGCTGTTTTTT. It encodes CASSMGQNTGELFF.

This clonotype was detected many times. The chain links TRBV28 to TRBJ2-4, with D perhaps matching TRBD2 (6 bases). CDR1 and CDR2 from the germline V gene are MDHEN and SYDVKM. The V end was cut by 7 bases, the J end by 0 bases, with 13 bases between. The CDR3 consists of 15 residues. The CDR3 DNA reads as TGTGCCAGCACCGGAGGGCTTCTAGCCAAAAACATTCAGTACTTC. Its protein product is CASTGGLLAKNIQYF.

The sample holds a few counts of this clonotype. The chain is built from TRBV10-3 and TRBJ2-2, with D uncertain. CDR3 length equals 14 residues. With 6 bases removed from V and 0 bases from J, the gap between germline ends came to 8 bases. Per germline, CDR1 ENHRY and CDR2 SYGVKD. For the CDR3, the DNA is TGTGCCATCAGGGACCTACCGAACACCGGGGAGCTGTTTTTT. The encoded protein is CAIRDLPNTGELFF.

This clonotype was found a few times. The chain couples TRBV10-3 to TRBJ1-4; D uncertain. This CDR3 region has 13 residues. Germline values: CDR1 ENHRY, CDR2 SYGVKD. Trimming shortened V by 2 bases and J by 8 bases, and 9 bases separated the two germline ends. The CDR3 loop reads CAISERAAEKLFF. The CDR3 nucleotides are TGTGCCATCAGTGAGAGGGCAGCCGAAAAACTGTTTTTT.

This clonotype was recorded at least ten times. This sequence joins TRBV20-1 and TRBJ2-1, with 9 bases lining up with TRBD2. From germline, CDR1 is DFQATT and CDR2 SNEGSKA (reference sequence). The junction had 5 bases not matched to a gene; V was cut back by 1 base and J by 7 bases. The CDR3 has 14 residues. The chain's CDR3 is CSARVPSGVNEQFF. The CDR3 nucleotides are TGCAGTGCTAGAGTCCCTAGCGGGGTTAATGAGCAGTTCTTC.